The 9 T cell receptor beta chains in this list originate from one sample, sequenced in a study of shared clonotypes between healthy human individuals. TCRdb's copy holds only in-frame clones and misses some; the assay was immunoSEQ multiplex PCR. The table has about 460,000 clones, 75% to 80% seen once; the top ten hold 12%. Sequenced input: PBMCs. These receptors were collected from a woman aged 40 to 49 in good health. Some clones in this sample may be carry-over from other donors' samples.

This clone showed up just a few times. The chain joins TRBV29-1 to TRBJ1-2; D gene ambiguous. The CDR3 is 8 amino acids. V was cut by 7 bases and J by 6 bases, with 3 bases left in between. The V gene's germline CDR1 is SQVTM and CDR2 ANQGSEA. The DNA of the CDR3 is TGCAGCGCAGATGGCTACACCTTC. It encodes CSADGYTF.

Regarding this clone: Given a far larger clone just one base away, this is likely a sequencing read error. The chain combines TRBV30 with TRBJ2-5, with D unclear. This CDR3 region has 11 residues. Germline V gene data show CDR1 as GTSNPN and CDR2 as SVGIG (reference sequence). CDR3 in amino acids: CTWETKETQYF. In DNA form, the CDR3 reads TGTACCTGGGAAACAAAAGAGACCCAGTACTTC.

V and J are TRBV5-1 and TRBJ2-5, with D perhaps matching TRBD2 (5 bases). The CDR3 totals 13 residues. V was trimmed by 4 bases and J by 2 bases, leaving 9 bases between them. The germline CDR1 and CDR2 sequences are SGHRS and YFSETQ. CDR3 region: CASSGPGQETQYF. CDR3 nucleotide sequence: TGCGCCAGCAGCGGTCCGGGACAAGAGACCCAGTACTTC.

The chain recombines TRBV19 with TRBJ2-7; D gene ambiguous. V lost 6 bases and J lost 0, with 9 bases in between. From germline, CDR1 is LNHDA and CDR2 SQIVND (reference sequence). The CDR3 runs 13 residues. CDR3 sequence: CASRGPSSYEQYF. In DNA, the CDR3 is TGTGCCAGTAGAGGCCCAAGCTCCTACGAGCAGTACTTC.

CDR3 protein: CASSQRGVAGYTF. CDR3 nucleotides: TGCGCCAGCAGCCAAAGGGGAGTCGCGGGCTACACCTTC. The rearrangement uses TRBV4-3 and TRBJ1-2; weak D call: TRBD1 (5 bases). CDR3 length: 13 amino acids. The germline V gene encodes CDR1 LGHNA and CDR2 YSLEER. Trimming removed 2 bases at V and 8 bases at J, with 12 bases between.

The rearrangement links TRBV2 to TRBJ2-3; no firm D call. Germline CDR1 is SNHLY and CDR2 is FYNNEI. V was pared by 3 bases and J by 1 base, with 11 bases between. This CDR3 region has 15 residues. This CDR3 reads CASSEEQSGTDTQYF. Written as DNA, the CDR3 is TGTGCCAGCAGTGAGGAGCAGTCCGGCACAGATACGCAGTATTTT.

Details on this clone: This same CDR3 is encoded by further DNA sequences in the sample. The chain combines TRBV7-8 with TRBJ1-3, with unresolved D. Germline CDR1 SGHVS, CDR2 FQNEAQ. CDR3 length: 15 amino acids. Trimming cost V 1 base and J 0 bases, with 7 bases left between them. In DNA form, the CDR3 reads TGTGCCAGCAGCTTAGGACGGGCCTCTGGAAACACCATATATTTT. This translates into CASSLGRASGNTIYF.

V usage is TRBV27 and J usage is TRBJ2-7; the match to TRBD2 covers 10 bases. Germline V gene lookup returns CDR1 MNHEY and CDR2 SMNVEV (reference sequence). Germline trimming cut 7 bases from V and 2 bases from J; bases unmatched to any gene: 17. The CDR3 has 18 residues. CDR3 nucleotides: TGTGCCAGCATCAACCTTAGGCTAGCGGGAGAGGGGACCTACGAGCAGTACTTC. The encoded protein is CASINLRLAGEGTYEQYF.

The J gene is TRBJ2-6, the V gene TRBV6-5; D not certain. The CDR3 covers 15 residues. With 3 bases removed from V and 2 bases from J, the gap between germline ends came to 8 bases. Germline lookup yields CDR1 MNHEY and CDR2 SVGAGI. CDR3 sequence: CASSYGSTGANVLTF. The CDR3 DNA reads TGTGCCAGCAGTTATGGTAGCACTGGGGCCAACGTCCTGACTTTC.